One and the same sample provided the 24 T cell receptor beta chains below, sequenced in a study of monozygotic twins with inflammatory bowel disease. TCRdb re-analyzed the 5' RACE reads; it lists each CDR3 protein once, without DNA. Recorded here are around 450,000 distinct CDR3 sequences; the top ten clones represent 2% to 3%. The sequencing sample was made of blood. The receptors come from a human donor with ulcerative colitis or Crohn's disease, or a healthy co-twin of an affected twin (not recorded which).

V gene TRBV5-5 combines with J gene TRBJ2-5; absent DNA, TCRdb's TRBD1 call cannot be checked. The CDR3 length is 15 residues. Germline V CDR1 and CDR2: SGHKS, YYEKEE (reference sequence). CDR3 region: CASSLASLEGETQYF.

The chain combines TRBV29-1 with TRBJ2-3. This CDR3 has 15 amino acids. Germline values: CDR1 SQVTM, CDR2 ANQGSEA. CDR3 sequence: CSVDVGVFATDTQYF.

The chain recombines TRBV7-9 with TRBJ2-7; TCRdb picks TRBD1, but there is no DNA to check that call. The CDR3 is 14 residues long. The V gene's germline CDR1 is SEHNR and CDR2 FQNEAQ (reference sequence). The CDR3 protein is CASSPQGLAHEQYF.

The CDR3 protein is CASSLRRGSTEAFF. This sequence joins TRBV7-2 and TRBJ1-1. Germline CDR1 and CDR2: SGHTA and FQGNSA. This CDR3 is built from 14 residues.

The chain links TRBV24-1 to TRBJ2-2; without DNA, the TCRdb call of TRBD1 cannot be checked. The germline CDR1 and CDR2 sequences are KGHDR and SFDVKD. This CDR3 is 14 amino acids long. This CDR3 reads CATGDSTNTGELFF.

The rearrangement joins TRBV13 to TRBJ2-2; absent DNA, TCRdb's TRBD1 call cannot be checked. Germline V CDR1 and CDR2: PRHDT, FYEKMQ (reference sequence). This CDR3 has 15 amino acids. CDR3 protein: CASSFLDRGTGELFF.

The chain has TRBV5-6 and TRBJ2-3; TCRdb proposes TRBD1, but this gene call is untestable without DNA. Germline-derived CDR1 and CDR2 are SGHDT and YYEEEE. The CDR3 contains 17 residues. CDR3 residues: CASSLSLRGRGGDTQYF.

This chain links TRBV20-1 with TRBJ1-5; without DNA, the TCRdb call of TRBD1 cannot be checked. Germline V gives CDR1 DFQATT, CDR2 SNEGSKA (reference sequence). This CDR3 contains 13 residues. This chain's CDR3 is CSAIPGPNQPQHF.

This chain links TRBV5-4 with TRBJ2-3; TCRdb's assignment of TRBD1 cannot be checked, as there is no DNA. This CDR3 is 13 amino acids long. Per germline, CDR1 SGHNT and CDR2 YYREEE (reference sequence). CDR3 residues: CASSLQGSDTQYF.

The CDR3 loop reads CASSFGTPNQPQHF. The chain employs TRBV27 and TRBJ1-5; the TRBD1 assignment by TCRdb is unverifiable without DNA. Germline V lookup: CDR1 MNHEY, CDR2 SMNVEV (reference sequence). The CDR3 covers 14 residues.

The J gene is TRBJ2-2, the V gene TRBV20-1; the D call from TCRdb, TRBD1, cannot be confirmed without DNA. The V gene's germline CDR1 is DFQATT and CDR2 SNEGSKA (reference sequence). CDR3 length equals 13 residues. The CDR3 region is CSAPGIYTGELFF.

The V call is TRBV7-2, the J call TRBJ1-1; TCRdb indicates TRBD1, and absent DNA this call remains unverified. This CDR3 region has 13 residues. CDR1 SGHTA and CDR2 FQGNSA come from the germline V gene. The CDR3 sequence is CASSLGQGGEAFF.

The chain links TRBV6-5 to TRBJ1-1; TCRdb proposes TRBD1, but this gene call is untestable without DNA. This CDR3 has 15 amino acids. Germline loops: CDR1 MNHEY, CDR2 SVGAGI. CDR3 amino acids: CASTSRVGGNTEAFF.

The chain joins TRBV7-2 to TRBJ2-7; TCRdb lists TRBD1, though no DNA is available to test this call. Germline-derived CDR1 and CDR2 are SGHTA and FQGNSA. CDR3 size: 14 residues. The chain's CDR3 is CASSLVGQTYEQYF.

CDR3 loop: CASSPLEGNEQYF. This rearrangement joins TRBV18 to TRBJ2-7; no DNA is available, so the TRBD2 call from TCRdb remains unchecked. The length of the CDR3 is 13 residues. Germline V gene sequence: CDR1 KGHSH, CDR2 LQKENI.

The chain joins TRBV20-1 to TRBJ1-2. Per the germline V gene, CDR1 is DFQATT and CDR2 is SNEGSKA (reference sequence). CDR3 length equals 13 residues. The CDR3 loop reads CSADEKVDYGYTF.

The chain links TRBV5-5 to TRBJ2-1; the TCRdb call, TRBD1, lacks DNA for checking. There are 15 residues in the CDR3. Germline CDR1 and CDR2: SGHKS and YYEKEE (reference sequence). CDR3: CASSWGQGLLDEQFF.

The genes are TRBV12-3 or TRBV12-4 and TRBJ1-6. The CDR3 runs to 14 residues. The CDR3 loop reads CASSLMKGGSPLHF.

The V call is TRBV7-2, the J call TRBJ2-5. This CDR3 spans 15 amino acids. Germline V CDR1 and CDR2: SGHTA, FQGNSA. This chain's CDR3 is CASSLEVGSQETQYF.

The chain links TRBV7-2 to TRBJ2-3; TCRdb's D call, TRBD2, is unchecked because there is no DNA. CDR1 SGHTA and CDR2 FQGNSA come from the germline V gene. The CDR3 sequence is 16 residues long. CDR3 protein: CASSLRLAGGADTQYF.

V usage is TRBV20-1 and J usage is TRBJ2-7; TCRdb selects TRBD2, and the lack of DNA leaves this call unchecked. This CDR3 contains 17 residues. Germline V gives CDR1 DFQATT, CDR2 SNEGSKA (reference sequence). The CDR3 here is CSARDRGLGSGTYEQYF.

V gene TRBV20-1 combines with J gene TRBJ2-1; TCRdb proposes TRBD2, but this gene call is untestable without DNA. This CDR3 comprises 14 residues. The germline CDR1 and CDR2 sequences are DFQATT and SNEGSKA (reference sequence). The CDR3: CSATLAGGPNEQFF.

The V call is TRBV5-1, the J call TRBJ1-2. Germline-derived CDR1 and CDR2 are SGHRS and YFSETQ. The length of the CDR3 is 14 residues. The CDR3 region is CASSSGQTSYGYTF.

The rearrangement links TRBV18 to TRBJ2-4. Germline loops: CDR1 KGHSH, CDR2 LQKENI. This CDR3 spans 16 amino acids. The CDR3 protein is CASSPPGQLAKNIQYF. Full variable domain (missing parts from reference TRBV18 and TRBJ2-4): NAGVMQNPRHLVRRRGQEARLRCSPMKGHSHVYWYRQLPEEGLKFMVYLQKENIIDESGMPKERFSAEFPKEGPSILRIQQVVRGDSAAYFCASSPPGQLAKNIQYFGAGTRLSVL.